The next 17 T cell receptor beta chains were all read from a single sample in a study of cytomegalovirus exposure and HLA in healthy donors. Sequencing was performed with immunoSEQ multiplex PCR; in TCRdb, only in-frame clones are kept and a portion is missing. The profile shows 200,000 to 250,000 clones, about 90% of them singletons. The sample consisted of PBMCs. The receptors come from a young woman in good health and CMV-seronegative.

The CDR3 DNA reads as TGTGCCGCCAGAGAAGCGGGAGGCCCCTACGAGCAGTACTTC. This sequence encodes CAAREAGGPYEQYF. The chain is built from TRBV10-3 and TRBJ2-7; 9 nucleotides line up with TRBD2. V trimming: 11 bases; J trimming: 2 bases; junction bases outside the gene matches: 10. The CDR3 is made up of 14 amino acids. The germline gives CDR1 ENHRY, CDR2 SYGVKD.

The chain links TRBV6-5 to TRBJ2-7; TRBD1 aligns across 11 bases. This CDR3 comprises 13 residues. The V gene's germline CDR1 is MNHEY and CDR2 SVGAGI. With V trimmed by 6 bases and J by 3 bases, 1 base remained unmatched. The CDR3 spells CASRGTGGYEQYF. CDR3 DNA sequence: TGTGCCAGCAGGGGGACAGGGGGCTACGAGCAGTACTTC.

The table lists this clone with a few counts. This sequence joins TRBV5-1 and TRBJ2-2; 7 bases are shared with TRBD1. The CDR3 is made up of 15 amino acids. Germline CDR1 is SGHRS and CDR2 is YFSETQ. V lost 4 bases, J lost 4 bases, and 7 bases stayed unmatched. CDR3 sequence reads: CASSTSGGVTGELFF. CDR3 sequence (DNA): TGCGCCAGCAGCACATCAGGGGGTGTCACCGGGGAGCTGTTTTTT. Together with reference TRBV5-1 and TRBJ2-2, the CDR3 gives the full variable domain: KAGVTQTPRYLIKTRGQQVTLSCSPISGHRSVSWYQQTPGQGLQFLFEYFSETQRNKGNFPGRFSGRQFSNSRSEMNVSTLELGDSALYLCASSTSGGVTGELFFGEGSRLTVL.

The chain is built from TRBV5-4 and TRBJ1-2; 8 bases map to TRBD1. Germline loops: CDR1 SGHNT, CDR2 YYREEE (reference sequence). The CDR3 loop spans 16 amino acids. J gave up 2 bases and V 3 bases, and 9 bases lay outside the gene matches. This CDR3 is CASSYMGDRINYGYTF. The CDR3 bases are TGTGCCAGCAGCTATATGGGGGACAGGATAAACTATGGCTACACCTTC.

The V gene is TRBV9, the J gene TRBJ1-1; D remains unclear. V lost 0 bases, J lost 0 bases, and 9 bases lay in between. Germline lookup yields CDR1 SGDLS and CDR2 YYNGEE. The CDR3 is 15 residues long. The CDR3 loop is CASSVDYQMNTEAFF. DNA of the CDR3: TGTGCCAGCAGCGTAGACTATCAAATGAACACTGAAGCTTTCTTT.

This chain connects TRBV5-1 to TRBJ2-3; 16 nucleotides agree with TRBD2. V shed 4 bases and J 4 bases; nucleotides not matched to a gene: 12. Germline CDR1 and CDR2: SGHRS and YFSETQ. This CDR3 spans 19 amino acids. CDR3 protein: CASSNPGLAGGPTPDTQYF. In DNA, the CDR3 is TGCGCCAGCAGCAATCCGGGACTAGCGGGAGGGCCTACCCCAGATACGCAGTATTTT.

The chain joins TRBV6-6 to TRBJ1-1; D gene ambiguous. V lost 2 bases, J lost 4 bases, and 11 bases lay in between. The germline V gene encodes CDR1 MNHNY and CDR2 SVGAGI (reference sequence). There are 14 residues in the CDR3. The CDR3 bases are TGTGCCAGCAGTTACGACCGTCGGGGCACTGAAGCTTTCTTT. Its protein product is CASSYDRRGTEAFF.

In the case of this clone: Relative to the germline gene, one junction end is altered; a read error may explain this. The rearrangement links TRBV5-1 to TRBJ2-1, with 7 nucleotides matching TRBD2. The CDR3 consists of 15 residues. CDR1 and CDR2 (germline): SGHRS, YFSETQ. The CDR3: CASGLTQAGNNEQFF. CDR3 coding DNA: TGCGCCAGCGGCTTGACCCAAGCGGGGAACAATGAGCAGTTCTTC.

CDR3 sequence: CASSLWAQGDYNEQFF. The DNA of the CDR3 is TGTGCCAGCAGCTTATGGGCACAGGGTGACTACAATGAGCAGTTCTTC. J is TRBJ2-1 and V is TRBV7-8, with D possibly TRBD1 on 6 matching bases. Germline V gene data show CDR1 as SGHVS and CDR2 as FQNEAQ. V was cut by 2 bases and J by 3 bases, with 14 bases left in between. CDR3 length: 16 residues.

The rearrangement links TRBV7-8 to TRBJ2-7, with TRBD2 matching over 16 bases. CDR1 is SGHVS and CDR2 is FQNEAQ in the germline V gene. V lost 5 bases and J lost 6; bases outside the gene matches: 10. CDR3 length: 17 residues. Written as DNA, the CDR3 is TGTGCCAGCAGCGCCGGGACTAGCGGGAGGGCCGGGGCCGAGCAGTACTTC. Its protein is CASSAGTSGRAGAEQYF.

The rearrangement joins TRBV28 to TRBJ1-1; unclear D gene. Trimming cost V 4 bases and J 5 bases, with 11 bases left between them. Germline loops: CDR1 MDHEN, CDR2 SYDVKM. The CDR3 covers 13 residues. CDR3 protein: CASSSLAGTEAFF. The CDR3 DNA is TGTGCCAGCAGTTCCCTCGCCGGGACTGAAGCTTTCTTT.

The chain uses TRBV27 and TRBJ1-1; D possibly corresponds to TRBD1 (6 bases). The V end was cut by 10 bases, the J end by 1 base, with 10 bases between. CDR1 and CDR2 (germline): MNHEY, SMNVEV (reference sequence). The CDR3 runs to 12 residues. As DNA, the CDR3 is TGTGCCACCCTGACAGGGAACACTGAAGCTTTCTTT. Translated: CATLTGNTEAFF.

V gene TRBV6-1 combines with J gene TRBJ2-1, with 10 bases lining up with TRBD2. The junction had 4 bases not matched to a gene; V was cut back by 8 bases and J by 6 bases. CDR3 length: 13 residues. Germline CDR1 reads MNHNS; CDR2 reads SASEGT. In DNA, the CDR3 is TGTGCCAGCGGGACTAGCGAATCCAATGAGCAGTTCTTC. This encodes CASGTSESNEQFF.

The chain has TRBV9 and TRBJ2-1, with 8 bases fitting TRBD1. J was trimmed by 6 bases and V by 0 bases; bases with no gene match: 5. This CDR3 is built from 15 residues. Germline CDR1 SGDLS, CDR2 YYNGEE. The CDR3 reads CASSVAGQVTNEQFF. The CDR3 DNA follows: TGTGCCAGCAGCGTAGCGGGACAGGTAACCAATGAGCAGTTCTTC.

This clone was counted a few times. V usage is TRBV30 and J usage is TRBJ1-1; D gene unclear. Trimming removed 3 bases from V and 7 bases from J, with 9 bases in between. The CDR3 runs to 11 residues. Germline V lookup: CDR1 GTSNPN, CDR2 SVGIG (reference sequence). CDR3 residues: CAWRARDEAFF. CDR3 coding DNA: TGTGCCTGGAGAGCGAGGGATGAAGCTTTCTTT.

The J gene is TRBJ2-3, the V gene TRBV29-1; 8 bases fit TRBD2. Germline assignment: CDR1 SQVTM and CDR2 ANQGSEA. J gave up 2 bases and V 2 bases, and 9 bases lay outside the gene matches. This CDR3 has 16 residues. The chain's CDR3 is CSVETGSGIITDTQYF. The DNA of the CDR3 is TGCAGCGTTGAAACCGGTAGCGGGATCATCACAGATACGCAGTATTTT.

J is TRBJ2-7 and V is TRBV15, with a possible D match to TRBD1 (6 bases). This CDR3 comprises 14 residues. Germline V gene data show CDR1 as LNHNV and CDR2 as YYDKDF (reference sequence). The V and J ends lost 1 base and 3 bases respectively, with 10 bases between them. This chain's CDR3 is CATSRVTGFYEQYF. CDR3 coding DNA: TGTGCCACCAGCAGAGTTACAGGGTTCTACGAGCAGTACTTC.